The TCR beta chain under discussion was sequenced for a study of blood T cell repertoires in COVID-19. Study details: Collection of acute and convalescent COVID-19 samples took place in the United States, Italy and Spain. T cells, B-cell-depleted T cells, or PBMCs supplied cDNA or gDNA.

The CDR3 runs 15 residues. Germline V lookup: CDR1 MNHEY, CDR2 SMNVEV (reference sequence). Between the trimmed V and J ends, which lost 2 bases and 2 bases, there was a span of 12 bases. This table comes from immunoSEQ multiplex PCR, and its TCRdb copy is limited to in-frame clones, with some not included. The repertoire holds tens of thousands of clones, about 90% seen once, with about 6% in the top ten. The chain is built from TRBV27 and TRBJ2-5, with D possibly TRBD2 on 6 matching bases. Input material: peripheral blood. The clonotype originates from a woman older than 75 with active COVID-19. The CDR3 nucleotides are TGTGCCAGCAGTTTAGGGAGGAGTCGACAAGAGACCCAGTACTTC. Translation: CASSLGRSRQETQYF.